The source of this T cell receptor beta chain is a study of cytomegalovirus exposure and HLA in healthy donors. Study-level information: Assignment to the Caucasian-associated ancestry cluster applied to approximately 80% of the approximately 380 genotyped donors.

PCR amplification relied on 60 Vbeta primers (plus 13 Jbeta primers). TCRdb keeps only in-frame clones here, not all; method: immunoSEQ multiplex PCR. This table has 130,000 or so clones, roughly 74% appearing once. The CDR3 length is 13 residues. Germline assignment: CDR1 SNHLY and CDR2 FYNNEI. V was clipped by 6 bases and J by 15 bases; unmatched bases: 14. This clone is a singleton in its sample. The rearrangement joins TRBV2 to TRBJ1-5; 7 nucleotides agree with TRBD1. The TCR sequence derives from a man aged 35 to 55 in good health and CMV-seropositive. Material: PBMCs. CDR3 protein: CASSLTGPDQRHF. CDR3 in DNA: TGTGCCAGCAGCTTGACAGGGCCTGATCAGAGGCATTTT.